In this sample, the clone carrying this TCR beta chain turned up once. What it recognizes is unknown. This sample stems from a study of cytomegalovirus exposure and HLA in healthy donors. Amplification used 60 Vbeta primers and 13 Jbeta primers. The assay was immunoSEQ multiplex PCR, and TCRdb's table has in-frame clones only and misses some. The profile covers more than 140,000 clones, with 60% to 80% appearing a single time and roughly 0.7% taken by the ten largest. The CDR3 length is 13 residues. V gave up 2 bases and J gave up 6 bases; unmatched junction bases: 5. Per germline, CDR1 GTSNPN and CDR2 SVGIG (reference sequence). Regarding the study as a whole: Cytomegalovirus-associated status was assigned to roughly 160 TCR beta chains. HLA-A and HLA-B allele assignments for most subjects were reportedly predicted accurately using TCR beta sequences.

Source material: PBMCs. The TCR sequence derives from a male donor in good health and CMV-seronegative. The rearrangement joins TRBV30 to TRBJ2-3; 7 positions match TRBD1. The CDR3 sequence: CAWSYQGVDTQYF. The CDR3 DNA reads TGTGCCTGGAGTTACCAGGGGGTTGATACGCAGTATTTT. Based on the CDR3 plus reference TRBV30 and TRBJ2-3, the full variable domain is SQTIHQWPATLVQPVGSPLSLECTVEGTSNPNLYWYRQAAGRGLQLLFYSVGIGQISSEVPQNLSASRPQDRQFILSSKKLLLSDSGFYLCAWSYQGVDTQYFGPGTRLTVL.